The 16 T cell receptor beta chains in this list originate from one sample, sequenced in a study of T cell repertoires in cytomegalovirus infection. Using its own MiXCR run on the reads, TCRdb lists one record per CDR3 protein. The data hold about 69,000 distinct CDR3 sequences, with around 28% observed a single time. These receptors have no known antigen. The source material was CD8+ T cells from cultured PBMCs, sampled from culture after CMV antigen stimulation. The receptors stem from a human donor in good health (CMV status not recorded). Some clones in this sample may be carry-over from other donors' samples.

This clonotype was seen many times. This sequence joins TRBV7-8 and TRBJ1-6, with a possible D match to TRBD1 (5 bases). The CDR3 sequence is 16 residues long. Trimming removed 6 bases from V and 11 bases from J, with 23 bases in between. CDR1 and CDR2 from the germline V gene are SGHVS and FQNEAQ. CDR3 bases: TGTGCCAGCAGACGTACCGGGACCCCGGGCGTGACACCCCTCCACTTT. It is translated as CASRRTGTPGVTPLHF. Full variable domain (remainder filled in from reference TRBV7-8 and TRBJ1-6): GAGVSQSPRYKVAKRGQDVALRCDPISGHVSLFWYQQALGQGPEFLTYFQNEAQLDKSGLPSDRFFAERPEGSVSTLKIQRTQQEDSAVYLCASRRTGTPGVTPLHFGNGTRLTVT.

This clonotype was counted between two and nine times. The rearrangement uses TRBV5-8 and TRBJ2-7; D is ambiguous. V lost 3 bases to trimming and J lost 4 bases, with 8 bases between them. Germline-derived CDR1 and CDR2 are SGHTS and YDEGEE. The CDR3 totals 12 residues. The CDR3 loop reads CASSYSSYEQYF. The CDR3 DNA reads TGTGCCAGCAGCTATAGCTCGTACGAGCAGTACTTC.

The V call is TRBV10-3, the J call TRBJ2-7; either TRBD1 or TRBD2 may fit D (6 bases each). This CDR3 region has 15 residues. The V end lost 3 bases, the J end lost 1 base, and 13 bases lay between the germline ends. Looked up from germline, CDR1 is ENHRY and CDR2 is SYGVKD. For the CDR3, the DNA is TGTGCCATCAGTGACGTACAGGGAGGTTCCTACGAGCAGTACTTC. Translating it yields CAISDVQGGSYEQYF.

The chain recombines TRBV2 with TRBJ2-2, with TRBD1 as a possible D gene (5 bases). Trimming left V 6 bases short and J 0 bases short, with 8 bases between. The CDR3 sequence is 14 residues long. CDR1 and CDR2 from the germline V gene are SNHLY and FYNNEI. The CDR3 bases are TGTGCCAGCAGGGTAGGGGCGAACACCGGGGAGCTGTTTTTT. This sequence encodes CASRVGANTGELFF.

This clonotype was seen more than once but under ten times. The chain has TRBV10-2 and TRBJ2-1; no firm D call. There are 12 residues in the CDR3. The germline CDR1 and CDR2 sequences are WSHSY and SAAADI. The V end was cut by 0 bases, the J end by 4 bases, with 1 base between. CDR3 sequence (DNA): TGCGCCAGCAGTGAGTCTTACAATGAGCAGTTCTTC. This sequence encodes CASSESYNEQFF.

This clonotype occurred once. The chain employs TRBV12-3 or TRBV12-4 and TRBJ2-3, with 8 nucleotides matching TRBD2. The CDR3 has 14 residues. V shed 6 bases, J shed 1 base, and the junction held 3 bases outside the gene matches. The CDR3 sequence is CASSPAGGTDTQYF. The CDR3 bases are TGTGCCAGCAGCCCAGCGGGGGGCACAGATACGCAGTATTTT.

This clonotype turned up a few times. Here the CDR3 DNA reads TGTGCCAGCACTCTCGGGGGGGAGCAGTACTTC. It encodes CASTLGGEQYF. The V and J genes are TRBV6-5 and TRBJ2-7; 7 positions agree with TRBD2. This CDR3 spans 11 amino acids. The trim removed 7 bases at V and 7 bases at J, leaving 4 bases unmatched. Germline CDR1 MNHEY, CDR2 SVGAGI.

CDR3 nucleotide sequence: TGTGCCAGCAAAGAATTGGGGTTGAACACTGAAGCTTTCTTT. Protein product: CASKELGLNTEAFF. The V gene is TRBV28, the J gene TRBJ1-1; D is unresolved. This CDR3 is 14 amino acids long. The V and J ends lost 7 bases and 0 bases respectively, with 12 bases between them. Germline V gene sequence: CDR1 MDHEN, CDR2 SYDVKM.

For the CDR3, the DNA is TGTGCTAGTGGTTTGATGGGACTAGCGGACGTCACCGGGGAGCTGTTTTTT. This translates into CASGLMGLADVTGELFF. The chain uses TRBV12-5 and TRBJ2-2; TRBD2 agrees at 11 bases. Germline assignment: CDR1 LGHNT and CDR2 FRNRAP. The CDR3 loop spans 17 amino acids. With 2 bases clipped from V and 4 bases from J, the junction kept 6 bases outside the gene matches.

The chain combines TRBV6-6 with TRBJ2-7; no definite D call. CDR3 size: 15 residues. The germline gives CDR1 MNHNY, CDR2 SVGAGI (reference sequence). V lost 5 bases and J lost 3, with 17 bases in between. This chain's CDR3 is CASSPTVAAGYEQYF. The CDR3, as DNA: TGTGCCAGCAGTCCCACAGTTGCAGCCGGCTACGAGCAGTACTTC.

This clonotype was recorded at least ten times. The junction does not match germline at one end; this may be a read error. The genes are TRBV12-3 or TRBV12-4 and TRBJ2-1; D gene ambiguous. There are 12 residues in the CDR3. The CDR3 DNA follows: TGTGCCAGCAGTTTCGGGTTAGGGTTGGTCGTCTTC. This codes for CASSFGLGLVVF.

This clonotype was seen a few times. The DNA for the CDR3 is TGTGCCATCAGTGAGTCGGGACAGGGGGCCTACGAGCAGTACTTC. It yields the protein CAISESGQGAYEQYF. The chain carries TRBV10-3 and TRBJ2-7; 11 positions agree with TRBD1. V shed 0 bases and J 2 bases; nucleotides not matched to a gene: 0. Per germline, CDR1 ENHRY and CDR2 SYGVKD. This CDR3 is built from 15 residues.

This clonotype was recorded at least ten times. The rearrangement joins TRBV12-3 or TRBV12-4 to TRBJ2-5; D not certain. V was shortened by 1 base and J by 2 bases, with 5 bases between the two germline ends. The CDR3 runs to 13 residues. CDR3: CASSLGLQETQYF. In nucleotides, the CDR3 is TGTGCCAGCAGTTTAGGTCTTCAAGAGACCCAGTACTTC.

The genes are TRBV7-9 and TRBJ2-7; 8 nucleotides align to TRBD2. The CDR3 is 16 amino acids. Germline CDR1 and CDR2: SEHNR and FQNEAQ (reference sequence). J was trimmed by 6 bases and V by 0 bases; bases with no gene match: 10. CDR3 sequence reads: CASSLAVTGGLSEQYF. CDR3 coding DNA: TGTGCCAGCAGCTTAGCGGTTACGGGGGGGCTTTCCGAGCAGTACTTC.

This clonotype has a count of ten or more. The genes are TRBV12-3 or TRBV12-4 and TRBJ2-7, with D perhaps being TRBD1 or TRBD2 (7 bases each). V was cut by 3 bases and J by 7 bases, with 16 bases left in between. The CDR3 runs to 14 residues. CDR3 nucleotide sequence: TGTGCCAGCAGTTTTATGCAGGGGGGGAGGGAGCAGTACTTC. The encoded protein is CASSFMQGGREQYF.

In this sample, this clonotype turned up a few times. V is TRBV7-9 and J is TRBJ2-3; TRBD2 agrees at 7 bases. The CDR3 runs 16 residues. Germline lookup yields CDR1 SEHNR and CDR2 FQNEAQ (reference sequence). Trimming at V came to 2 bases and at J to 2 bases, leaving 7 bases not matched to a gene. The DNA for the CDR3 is TGTGCCAGCAGCTTAAGAACGGGGGGACTCACAGATACGCAGTATTTT. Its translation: CASSLRTGGLTDTQYF.